Listed below are T cell receptor beta chains from one sample, sequenced in a study of cytomegalovirus exposure and HLA in healthy donors. Sequenced by immunoSEQ multiplex PCR; TCRdb stores in-frame clones only, minus some. The sample contains some 180,000 clones, 75% to 85% of which appear only once. The material sequenced was PBMCs. These receptors were obtained from a man younger than 35 in good health and CMV-seronegative. The CDR3 runs from the conserved cysteine through the conserved F or W. D genes are given only for firm matches. Clone size, where shown, is once, few, many, or a class for clones that have expanded.

>TRBV19|TRBJ1-2|-|-
TGTGCCAGTAGTATTGCCAGGGACTATGGCTACACCTTC
CASSIARDYGYTF
>TRBV13|TRBJ1-1|-|TRBD1
TGTGCCAGCAGCGGTAACAGGGGGAACGCTAGGTTGAACACTGAAGCTTTCTTT
CASSGNRGNARLNTEAFF
>TRBV18|TRBJ1-2|-|TRBD1
TGTGCCAGCTCGCCCGGGACAGGGCTCTATGGCTACACCTTC
CASSPGTGLYGYTF
>TRBV28|TRBJ2-7|-|TRBD2
TGTGCCAGCAGCCCCGGGGGTAGCGGGAGGGGCTACGAGCAGTACTTC
CASSPGGSGRGYEQYF
>TRBV28|TRBJ2-1|-|TRBD1
TGTGCCAGCAGTTGGGGACAGGGGGGGTTCAATGAGCAGTTCTTC
CASSWGQGGFNEQFF
>TRBV30|TRBJ2-1|-|TRBD2
TGTGCCTGGAGTGTGGCTAGCGGGAAGTACAATGAGCAGTTCTTC
CAWSVASGKYNEQFF
>TRBV23-1|TRBJ2-2|-|-
TGCGCCAGCAGACGCGGGACTTTGGGCACCGGGGAGCTGTTTTTT
CASRRGTLGTGELFF
>TRBV11-1|TRBJ2-7|-|-
TGTGCCAGCAGCTGGAGTCCCCCAGGGGCACCTACGAGGCAGTACTTC
CASSWSPPGAPTRQYF
>TRBV18|TRBJ2-4|-|-
TGTGCCAGCTCACCCCAACTCCGGACAGATTCCGCCAAAAACATTCAGTACTTC
CASSPQLRTDSAKNIQYF
>TRBV5-1|TRBJ2-5|-|-
TGCGCCAGCCGCCTGAGGGGGGAGACCCAGTACTTC
CASRLRGETQYF
>TRBV5-1|TRBJ1-2|once|TRBD1
TGCGCCAGCAGCTCAGGGGGGAACTATGGCTACACCTTC
CASSSGGNYGYTF
>TRBV6-5|TRBJ1-6|few|TRBD1
TGTGCCAGCAGCCGGGGGGGACAGACTAATTCACCCCTCCACTTT
CASSRGGQTNSPLHF
>TRBV6-1|TRBJ1-6|-|-
TGTGCCAGCAGTGAGCTACAGTATAATTCACCCCTCCACTTT
CASSELQYNSPLHF
>TRBV5-4|TRBJ1-6|-|TRBD1
TGTGCCAGCAGCTCCCTGGACGGAGGGGGCAGGGATTCACCCCTCCACTTT
CASSSLDGGGRDSPLHF
>TRBV27|TRBJ1-6|once|-
TGTGCCAGCAGTTCACTCCCAGGGAATTCACCCCTCCACTTT
CASSSLPGNSPLHF
>TRBV29-1|TRBJ1-1|once|-
TGCAGCGTCTCGGGGGGGACTGAAGCTTTCTTT
CSVSGGTEAFF
>TRBV28|TRBJ1-5|-|-
TGTGCCAGCAGCTTTAGACAGGCCAATCAGCCCCAGCATTTT
CASSFRQANQPQHF
>TRBV30|TRBJ1-6|-|TRBD1
TGTGCCTGGCTCCCCGAGACAGGGAAGATCGCGCCCCTCCACTTT
CAWLPETGKIAPLHF
>TRBV30|TRBJ1-6|-|-
TGTGCCTGGACAGCACGGGGCTCCTATAATTCACCCCTCCACTTT
CAWTARGSYNSPLHF
>TRBV4-1|TRBJ2-5|-|TRBD1
TGCGCCAGCAGCCAAGCTGACAGGGGAGAAGAGACCCAGTACTTC
CASSQADRGEETQYF
>TRBV7-9|TRBJ2-1|-|TRBD2
TGTGCCAGCAGCTTAGAACTAGCGGGGGCCACTGAGCAGTTCTTC
CASSLELAGATEQFF
>TRBV15|TRBJ2-7|-|TRBD1
TGTGCCACCAGCAGACAGACAGGGTTCAGCTCCTACGAGCAGTACTTC
CATSRQTGFSSYEQYF
>TRBV19|TRBJ2-5|-|TRBD2
TGTGCCAGTACTTCCGCCGGGAGGGGGACCCAGTACTTC
CASTSAGRGTQYF
>TRBV2|TRBJ2-2|-|-
TGTGCCAGCAGTGAAATTGGGGGACTGAACACCGGGGAGCTGTTTTTT
CASSEIGGLNTGELFF
>TRBV2|TRBJ2-1|-|-
TGTGCCGGACTCCGGGGGGAGCAGTTCTTC
CAGLRGEQFF
>TRBV28|TRBJ1-5|few|-
TGTGCCAGCAGTCCCGTGAGAACTAATCAGCCCCAGCATTTT
CASSPVRTNQPQHF
>TRBV5-4|TRBJ1-1|-|TRBD1
TGTGCCAGCAGCTTGAGGACAGGGGGCAAGTTGAACACTGAAGCTTTCTTT
CASSLRTGGKLNTEAFF
>TRBV28|TRBJ1-2|-|-
TGTGCCAGCACCGGGGATGGCTACACCTTC
CASTGDGYTF
>TRBV6-6|TRBJ1-3|few|-
TGTGCCAGCAGTTACTCAGGAGCGGGAAACACCATATATTTT
CASSYSGAGNTIYF
>TRBV11-2|TRBJ2-2|once|TRBD2
TGTGCCAGCAGCTCGGGACTAGCGGGGCCGAACACCGGGGAGCTGTTTTTT
CASSSGLAGPNTGELFF
>TRBV6-5|TRBJ1-6|few|TRBD1
TGTGCCAGCAACCGGGACAGGTTAAGTCATTCACCCCTCCACTTT
CASNRDRLSHSPLHF
>TRBV7-2|TRBJ2-4|-|-
TGTGCCAGCAGCTTAGGTGGTGGTCGGGGGGCCAAAAACATTCAGTACTTC
CASSLGGGRGAKNIQYF
>TRBV15|TRBJ1-1|few|TRBD1
TGTGCCACCAGCAGGGGGGGACAGCTAGGAACTGAAGCTTTCTTT
CATSRGGQLGTEAFF
>TRBV11-2|TRBJ2-7|-|TRBD1
TGTGCCAGCAGCTTCGATCCGGGACAGGGCTACGAGCAGTACTTC
CASSFDPGQGYEQYF
>TRBV10-1|TRBJ1-1|once|-
TGCGCCAGCAGAGCCTTCGGGCAGGGCCCAGGAGATGGAGCTTTCTTT
CASRAFGQGPGDGAFF
>TRBV11-1|TRBJ1-1|-|-
TGTGCCAGCAGCATTCAGGGGAACACTGAAGCTTTCTTT
CASSIQGNTEAFF
>TRBV6-5|TRBJ2-5|-|-
TGTGCCAGCAGCAGTATACAAGAGACCCAGTACTTC
CASSSIQETQYF
>TRBV6-1|TRBJ1-5|once|-
TGTGCCAGCAGACAGGGAGAGAATCAGCCCCAGCATTTT
CASRQGENQPQHF
>TRBV5-8|TRBJ2-5|once|TRBD2
TGTGCCAGCAGACGCGGACTAGCGGGGGGGCCTGAACAAGAGACCCAGTACTTC
CASRRGLAGGPEQETQYF
>TRBV2|TRBJ1-3|-|TRBD1
TGTGCCAGCAGCGTCGGGACAGCCTCTGGAAACACCATATATTTT
CASSVGTASGNTIYF
>TRBV28|TRBJ1-3|-|-
TGTGCCAGCAGTTCCCCGGGGGGGGGCGGAGGAAACACCATATATTTT
CASSSPGGGGGNTIYF